The entry that follows covers one TCR beta chain sequence. The antigen remains unidentified. This entry is derived from a study of response to subunit inactivated influenza vaccine. TCRdb re-derived calls from the RT-PCR reads in MiXCR, one entry per CDR3 protein. The sample has more than 600,000 distinct CDR3 sequences; approximately 17% are singletons. Points from the study as a whole: With each seasonal influenza vaccination, the authors suggested, few new T cells are recruited.

V lost 7 bases to trimming and J lost 5 bases; unmatched junction nucleotides: 19. This CDR3 is 17 amino acids long. Germline values: CDR1 MNHNS, CDR2 SASEGT. The sample in question was PBMCs from blood, obtained less than 6 days after vaccination. V and J are TRBV6-1 and TRBJ2-5, with 7 bases fitting TRBD2. The sequence derives from a man aged 50 to 60 who received an inactivated influenza vaccine. CDR3 in amino acids: CASTGLVSWGPGETQYF. CDR3 bases: TGTGCCAGCACAGGACTAGTCAGTTGGGGCCCGGGGGAGACCCAGTACTTC.